These 12 T cell receptor beta chains came from one sample sequenced in a study of T cell repertoires in cytomegalovirus infection. MiXCR, run by TCRdb on the reads, gives a single entry per CDR3 protein. This sample has fewer than 950,000 distinct CDR3 sequences, with about 30% found just once. These receptors lack a known antigen. This specimen was cultured CD8+ T cells from PBMCs, taken from culture after CMV antigen stimulation. Receptor source: a human donor in good health (CMV status not recorded). Some clones in this sample may be carry-over from other donors' samples.

The genes are TRBV12-3 or TRBV12-4 and TRBJ1-2; no clear D gene. The V end lost 5 bases, the J end lost 0 bases, and 10 bases lay between the germline ends. This CDR3 spans 14 amino acids. The CDR3 region is CASSRHDANYGYTF. For the CDR3, the DNA is TGTGCCAGCAGTAGACACGACGCTAACTATGGCTACACCTTC.

The rearrangement links TRBV20-1 to TRBJ1-4, with TRBD1 identical over 7 bases. J lost 4 bases, V lost 1 base, and 9 bases had no gene match. The CDR3 is 16 residues long. Looked up from germline, CDR1 is DFQATT and CDR2 is SNEGSKA (reference sequence). CDR3 nucleotide sequence: TGCAGTGCTAGAGTTCACACAGGGGCCGGTAATGAAAAACTGTTTTTT. Protein product: CSARVHTGAGNEKLFF.

This clonotype was seen a few times. The chain has TRBV7-9 and TRBJ2-2; D remains unclear. Germline CDR1 is SEHNR and CDR2 is FQNEAQ (reference sequence). V lost 3 bases, J lost 4 bases, and 6 bases lay in between. This CDR3 spans 13 amino acids. This chain's CDR3 is CASSFTVTGELFF. CDR3 DNA sequence: TGTGCCAGCAGCTTTACGGTCACCGGGGAGCTGTTTTTT.

The chain has TRBV9 and TRBJ1-2; unclear D gene. V lost 3 bases, J lost 2 bases, and 8 bases lay in between. CDR3 length equals 13 residues. Germline V gene sequence: CDR1 SGDLS, CDR2 YYNGEE. The CDR3, as DNA: TGTGCCAGCAGCGAGGACTTCAACTATGGCTACACCTTC. Residues: CASSEDFNYGYTF.

This clonotype was seen a handful of times. The gene calls are TRBV12-3 or TRBV12-4 and TRBJ2-7; 9 bases map to TRBD1. The junction had 7 bases not matched to a gene; V was cut back by 7 bases and J by 3 bases. CDR3 length equals 14 residues. In nucleotides, the CDR3 is TGTGCCAGCACCCTGACAGGGGGTGTCTACGAGCAGTACTTC. It translates to CASTLTGGVYEQYF.

This clonotype was picked up a small number of times. The chain has TRBV19 and TRBJ2-1; D might be TRBD2 (5 bases). Looked up from germline, CDR1 is LNHDA and CDR2 is SQIVND (reference sequence). The CDR3 is 15 amino acids. The V end lost 3 bases, the J end lost 8 bases, and 17 bases lay between the germline ends. Here the CDR3 reads CASSISPPLEDEQFF. The CDR3 DNA sequence: TGTGCCAGTAGTATTTCCCCTCCACTGGAGGATGAGCAGTTCTTC.

The V gene is TRBV27, the J gene TRBJ1-5; weak D call: TRBD1 (6 bases). V was trimmed by 3 bases and J by 7 bases, leaving 13 bases between them. Germline CDR1 is MNHEY and CDR2 is SMNVEV (reference sequence). This CDR3 is built from 14 residues. CDR3 residues: CASSFTGTSQPQHF. As DNA, the CDR3 is TGTGCCAGCAGTTTCACAGGGACCAGCCAGCCCCAGCATTTT.

This clonotype was detected many times. The chain recombines TRBV6-6 with TRBJ2-2; 9 bases are shared with TRBD2. CDR1 is MNHNY, CDR2 SVGAGI, per germline (reference sequence). With V trimmed by 5 bases and J by 5 bases, 6 bases remained unmatched. The CDR3 has 15 residues. DNA for the CDR3: TGTGCCAGCAGTCTTCTAGCGGGGAAAACCGGGGAGCTGTTTTTT. It is translated as CASSLLAGKTGELFF.

CDR3 sequence (DNA): TGTGCCAGCAGCCAAGGGTCGGGCCCCGGACCCAATGAGCAGTTCTTC. Its translation: CASSQGSGPGPNEQFF. The chain combines TRBV14 with TRBJ2-1; D remains ambiguous. Germline V gene sequence: CDR1 SGHDN, CDR2 FVKESK. The V gene lost 1 base and the J gene lost 6 bases, with 16 bases spanning the gap. CDR3 size: 16 residues.

This clonotype was seen at least ten times. The chain has TRBV7-6 and TRBJ2-7; D not resolved. Germline V CDR1 and CDR2: SGHVS, FNYEAQ. The V and J ends lost 3 bases and 2 bases respectively, with 11 bases between them. The CDR3 length is 14 residues. CDR3 region: CASSFDGPTYEQYF. Here the CDR3 DNA reads TGTGCCAGCAGCTTTGACGGGCCCACCTACGAGCAGTACTTC.

This chain links TRBV27 with TRBJ1-5; the match to TRBD1 covers 7 bases. Germline CDR1 is MNHEY and CDR2 is SMNVEV (reference sequence). The junction had 6 bases not matched to a gene; V was cut back by 4 bases and J by 6 bases. The CDR3 runs to 14 residues. This CDR3 is CASSWTGSAQPQHF. As DNA, the CDR3 is TGTGCCAGCAGTTGGACAGGCAGCGCTCAGCCCCAGCATTTT.

This clonotype occurred a few times. The chain is built from TRBV10-3 and TRBJ2-3; the match to TRBD2 covers 11 bases. The V gene end was trimmed by 7 bases and the J gene end by 4 bases; junction bases not matched to a gene: 10. Germline V gene data show CDR1 as ENHRY and CDR2 as SYGVKD. This CDR3 is 16 amino acids long. The DNA of the CDR3 is TGTGCCATCACCTCGGCTAGCGGGGGGAGCGCAGATACGCAGTATTTT. Translation: CAITSASGGSADTQYF.